The clone carrying this T cell receptor (beta chain) has at least ten counts. Amplified TCR beta CDR3 regions came from RNA transcripts. The HTBI primer set was used in a first-round RT-PCR of the TCR CDR3. From the multiplex PCR reads, TCRdb called clonotypes with MiXCR, one entry per CDR3 protein. Of some 400,000 distinct CDR3 sequences in the sample, roughly 14% were seen once. The record originates from a study of T cells in Graves' hyperthyroidism and ophthalmopathy. This CDR3 is 16 amino acids long. V shed 5 bases and J shed 7 bases, with 18 bases lying between them. The germline CDR1 and CDR2 sequences are MNHNS and SASEGT.

The TCR sequence derives from a man aged 25-40 years with Graves' hyperthyroidism that later progressed to Graves' ophthalmopathy. Sequencing was performed on blood. This sequence joins TRBV6-1 and TRBJ1-6, with D perhaps TRBD1 (5 bases). CDR3 sequence: CASSSAGGFGNSPLHF. The CDR3 bases are TGTGCCAGCAGTTCCGCGGGGGGGTTCGGAAATTCACCCCTCCACTTT.